This T cell receptor beta chain was obtained from a study of T cell clones after liver transplantation (dated by TCRdb to between 2018 and 2020). Some background on the complete study: The samples were obtained from ITN030ST, a randomized trial that attempted immunosuppression withdrawal within 2 years after liver transplantation. Donor-reactive T cell clones were identified using TCRbeta sequencing after a pre-transplant mixed lymphocyte reaction and were then followed in post-transplant blood. As an antigen-independent comparator for donor-reactive sequences, third party-reactive TCRbeta sequences were also identified from pre-transplant MLRs. Three of the eight recipients were HCV-positive; the others were transplanted for non-autoimmune, non-viral indications. Subjects received no induction therapy and standard immunosuppression until randomization at 12-24 months post-transplant. To count as tolerant, a recipient had to stay completely off immunosuppression for at least one year without liver enzymes climbing beyond twice the upper limit of normal. Blood samples were collected pre-transplant, pre-randomization before withdrawal, and post-randomization after either full withdrawal or failed withdrawal. Of the 8 liver transplant recipients making up the studied cohort, 3 were classified as tolerant and 5 as non-tolerant.

The paper's findings and limits, for the study overall: Conclusions were preliminary, limited by small, heterogeneous patient numbers and non-standardized post-transplant time points. Circulating donor-reactive CD4 TCRbeta sequences fell significantly post-transplant in most of the 8 subjects, irrespective of tolerance or HCV status. After accounting for repertoire turnover, donor-reactive detection was significantly reduced in 7 of 8 subjects for CD4 and 8 of 8 for CD8. In a couple of subjects, low numbers of available donor cells limited the measurable donor-reactive repertoire. Without allograft tissue specimens, donor-reactive T cells may have migrated into the graft rather than being deleted. The decline in donor-reactive sequences exceeded the decline in third party-reactive sequences, suggesting partial antigen-specific deletion that was unrelated to withdrawal success.

CDR1 and CDR2, per the germline V gene (reference sequence), are SEHNR and FQNEAQ. The CDR3 numbers 13 residues from cysteine through phenylalanine. The DNA shown is the 39-base CDR3, in frame from base 1. The V and J ends are trimmed by 3 bases and 4 bases, leaving 9 bases between them. Using immunoSEQ, frozen genomic DNA was subjected to high-throughput TCRbeta CDR3 sequencing, a process that included PCR amplification, mapping, bias correction and internal controls. Per the authors' processing: Productive rearrangements were kept, and unique TCRbeta sequences were defined by CDR3 nucleotide sequence plus V and J gene. A sequence counted as donor-reactive only if the sequence showed at least 5-fold expansion in CFSE-low cells compared with unstimulated pre-transplant cells and had a frequency of at least 0.01%. Per-subject minimum frequency thresholds, based on the lowest-template unstimulated sample, ensured at least 90% detection power. Repertoire turnover was measured by Jensen-Shannon divergence between the top 1000 TCRbeta sequences post- and pre-transplant. Changes in detection of donor-reactive sequences were assessed with two-sided Fisher's exact tests. In TCRdb, the immuneACCESS table is reduced to in-frame sequences with V and J assigned. These tables do not hold every clone; where another copy was compared, an unresolved V gene accounts for under half, and the others remain unexplained. The DNA was the basis for D and trimming; V, J and clone size are from that table. In this sample the table shows roughly 53,000 clones, roughly 70% of which occur a single time. Approximately 10% of the sample is held by the ten biggest clonotypes.

Thawed unstimulated PBMCs were stained for CD3, CD4 and CD8 and FACS-sorted into CD3+CD4+ and CD3+CD8+ populations. All 8 studied subjects were randomized to withdrawal of immunosuppression. Genomic DNA was isolated with the Qiagen DNeasy Blood and Tissue Kit. This clone has more than one count but fewer than ten. Its target antigen remains unknown. No base quality values were provided; no much bigger clone lies one nucleotide off. The sequenced sample was CD4+ T cells from blood, obtained at the 22-month timepoint. Recombination joined TRBV7-9 with TRBJ1-1, with no D gene named confidently. The TCR was taken from a human patient who received a liver transplant. Where a transplant has occurred, the graft donor may have supplied some of the T cells. The nucleotide sequence reads as follows: TGTGCCAGCAGCTTTCGGCAAGGCACTGAAGCTTTCTTT. This sequence encodes CASSFRQGTEAFF.